The clone carrying this T cell receptor beta chain appeared a few times. No antigen is known for it. This sample is part of a study of cytomegalovirus exposure and HLA in healthy donors. Findings of the study overall: Presence/absence analyses took donor sequencing depth as roughly uniform. Highest at DRB1 and lowest at HLA-C, TCR association rates differed among HLA loci in a later analysis.

Germline CDR1 and CDR2: SNHLY and FYNNEI. The CDR3 consists of 17 residues. J gave up 7 bases and V 0 bases, and 10 bases lay outside the gene matches. The PCR had 60 Vbeta and 13 Jbeta primers. Method: immunoSEQ multiplex PCR; TCRdb's copy keeps in-frame clones and lacks some. Of approximately 110,000 clones listed, more than 65% are singletons. The specimen sequenced was PBMCs. The J gene is TRBJ2-1, the V gene TRBV2, with 9 bases matching TRBD2. This TCR was recovered from a man between 40 and 49 years old in good health and CMV-seropositive. The CDR3 protein is CASSEAKSRLAGNEQFF. The CDR3 region has the DNA TGTGCCAGCAGTGAAGCGAAGTCAAGGCTAGCGGGAAATGAGCAGTTCTTC.